Listed below are T cell receptor beta chains from one sample, sequenced in a study of blood T cell repertoires in COVID-19. Assay: immunoSEQ multiplex PCR; the TCRdb copy retains only in-frame clones and omits some. The sample has a few hundred thousand clones, 88% seen once. Material: PBMCs or T cells enriched from blood (not recorded which). The receptor source for this set is a man aged 25 to 45 who had recovered from COVID-19. Each CDR3 is given with its conserved first and last residue. A D gene is named only where the DNA matches it firmly. Expanded clones are given a class, and other clones once, few, many or no size at all.

d_gene: .; len: 15; j_gene: TRBJ2-1; v_gene: TRBV5-1; abundance: once; CDR3nt: TGCGCCAGCAGCTTGGCCGGGGATTCCTACAATGAGCAGTTCTTC; CDR3aa: CASSLAGDSYNEQFF
d_gene: .; len: 14; j_gene: TRBJ1-2; v_gene: TRBV5-1; abundance: .; CDR3nt: TGCGCCAGCAGATTGGAGGAGGGAGGCTATGGCTACACCTTC; CDR3aa: CASRLEEGGYGYTF
d_gene: .; len: 14; j_gene: TRBJ2-2; v_gene: TRBV5-4; abundance: .; CDR3nt: TGTGCCAGCAGCTTGTACAAAAACACCGGGGAGCTGTTTTTT; CDR3aa: CASSLYKNTGELFF
d_gene: .; len: 15; j_gene: TRBJ1-1; v_gene: TRBV27; abundance: .; CDR3nt: TGTGCCAGCTCCTTGTGGGGCCCTAGAAACACTGAAGCTTTCTTT; CDR3aa: CASSLWGPRNTEAFF
d_gene: .; len: 15; j_gene: TRBJ1-3; v_gene: TRBV4-1; abundance: .; CDR3nt: TGCGCCAGCAGCCAGGAGGGGGGGTTTGGAAACACCATATATTTT; CDR3aa: CASSQEGGFGNTIYF
d_gene: .; len: 13; j_gene: TRBJ1-6; v_gene: TRBV5-6; abundance: .; CDR3nt: TGTGCCAGCAGCTCGAACAGTAATTCACCCCTCCACTTT; CDR3aa: CASSSNSNSPLHF
d_gene: TRBD1; len: 14; j_gene: TRBJ1-1; v_gene: TRBV6-5; abundance: once; CDR3nt: TGTGCCAGCAGCCCACAGGGGATGAACACTGAAGCTTTCTTT; CDR3aa: CASSPQGMNTEAFF
d_gene: TRBD2; len: 15; j_gene: TRBJ2-1; v_gene: TRBV6-4; abundance: many; CDR3nt: TGTGCCAGCAGCGAAACTAGCGGGGGGGGTAATGAGCAGTTCTTC; CDR3aa: CASSETSGGGNEQFF
d_gene: TRBD2; len: 15; j_gene: TRBJ2-7; v_gene: TRBV5-1; abundance: .; CDR3nt: TGCGCCAGCAGCTTGGACCTAGCGGGGGGGCTCGAGCAGTACTTC; CDR3aa: CASSLDLAGGLEQYF
d_gene: TRBD2; len: 17; j_gene: TRBJ2-1; v_gene: TRBV7-3; abundance: .; CDR3nt: TGTGCCAGCAGCTCCGACCCGATACTAGCGGGTTACAATGAGCAGTTCTTC; CDR3aa: CASSSDPILAGYNEQFF
d_gene: TRBD1; len: 13; j_gene: TRBJ1-4; v_gene: TRBV5-1; abundance: few; CDR3nt: TGCGCCAGCGGCGCCGGGACAGGTGAAAAACTGTTTTTT; CDR3aa: CASGAGTGEKLFF
d_gene: TRBD1; len: 16; j_gene: TRBJ1-3; v_gene: TRBV5-4; abundance: .; CDR3nt: TGTGCCAGCAGCTACGGGACAGGGCAATCTGGAAACACCATATATTTT; CDR3aa: CASSYGTGQSGNTIYF
d_gene: .; len: 16; j_gene: TRBJ2-2; v_gene: TRBV11-2; abundance: .; CDR3nt: TGTGCCAGCAGCTTAGCAGGACAGAGGAACACCGGGGAGCTGTTTTTT; CDR3aa: CASSLAGQRNTGELFF
d_gene: TRBD1; len: 13; j_gene: TRBJ1-5; v_gene: TRBV19; abundance: .; CDR3nt: TGTGCCAGTTCTACAGGGGGCAATCAGCCCCAGCATTTT; CDR3aa: CASSTGGNQPQHF
d_gene: .; len: 12; j_gene: TRBJ2-2; v_gene: TRBV18; abundance: .; CDR3nt: TGTGCCAGCTCACCAAACTACGGGGAGCTGTTTTTT; CDR3aa: CASSPNYGELFF
d_gene: .; len: 13; j_gene: TRBJ1-4; v_gene: TRBV10-3; abundance: few; CDR3nt: TGTGCCATCAGAAGAGGGTTGGAAGAAAAACTGTTTTTT; CDR3aa: CAIRRGLEEKLFF
d_gene: .; len: 16; j_gene: TRBJ1-1; v_gene: TRBV13; abundance: .; CDR3nt: TGTGCCAGCAGCCTTACGGGTATGGGTCCGAACACTGAAGCTTTCTTT; CDR3aa: CASSLTGMGPNTEAFF
d_gene: TRBD1; len: 15; j_gene: TRBJ2-7; v_gene: TRBV5-1; abundance: .; CDR3nt: TGCGCCAGCAGTCCTGAGGGGGCGATGCCCTACGAGCAGTACTTC; CDR3aa: CASSPEGAMPYEQYF
d_gene: .; len: 14; j_gene: TRBJ2-4; v_gene: TRBV7-9; abundance: .; CDR3nt: TGTGCCAGCAGCAGGGATTTAGACAAAAACATTCAGTACTTC; CDR3aa: CASSRDLDKNIQYF
d_gene: TRBD2; len: 14; j_gene: TRBJ2-7; v_gene: TRBV5-1; abundance: .; CDR3nt: TGCGCCAGCAGCTTGGGTGGACTAGTAGACGAGCAGTACTTC; CDR3aa: CASSLGGLVDEQYF
d_gene: .; len: 15; j_gene: TRBJ2-3; v_gene: TRBV7-2; abundance: .; CDR3nt: TGTGCCAGCAGCTTTCTAAGCTGGGGGCAAGATACGCAGTATTTT; CDR3aa: CASSFLSWGQDTQYF
d_gene: TRBD1; len: 15; j_gene: TRBJ1-2; v_gene: TRBV28; abundance: .; CDR3nt: TGTGCCAGCAGTGGTCCGGGACAGGGGGGCTATGGCTACACCTTC; CDR3aa: CASSGPGQGGYGYTF
d_gene: TRBD1; len: 15; j_gene: TRBJ1-5; v_gene: TRBV7-9; abundance: .; CDR3nt: TGTGCCAGCAGCTTAGCTGGACAGGGTCTTGAGCCCCAGCATTTT; CDR3aa: CASSLAGQGLEPQHF
d_gene: TRBD1; len: 15; j_gene: TRBJ2-7; v_gene: TRBV15; abundance: .; CDR3nt: TGTGCCACCAGCAGAGTCCGGGACAGCTCCTACGAGCAGTACTTC; CDR3aa: CATSRVRDSSYEQYF
d_gene: TRBD2; len: 16; j_gene: TRBJ2-1; v_gene: TRBV15; abundance: .; CDR3nt: TGTGCCACCAGCGGGACTAGCGGGGGGACCTACAATGAGCAGTTCTTC; CDR3aa: CATSGTSGGTYNEQFF
d_gene: .; len: 15; j_gene: TRBJ1-4; v_gene: TRBV9; abundance: .; CDR3nt: TGTGCCAGCAGCTATTCCAGTTCAACTAATGAAAAACTGTTTTTT; CDR3aa: CASSYSSSTNEKLFF
d_gene: .; len: 13; j_gene: TRBJ2-5; v_gene: TRBV12-3/TRBV12-4; abundance: .; CDR3nt: TGTGCCAGCAGTTTTCGGGGTTTAGAGACCCAGTACTTC; CDR3aa: CASSFRGLETQYF
d_gene: TRBD1; len: 15; j_gene: TRBJ2-7; v_gene: TRBV6-5; abundance: .; CDR3nt: TGTGCCAGCAGCCGCGGACAGGGGATTTCCTACGAGCAGTACTTC; CDR3aa: CASSRGQGISYEQYF
d_gene: TRBD1; len: 15; j_gene: TRBJ1-2; v_gene: TRBV2; abundance: .; CDR3nt: TGTGCCAGCAGTGGGACAGGGGGCCCTAACTATGGCTACACCTTC; CDR3aa: CASSGTGGPNYGYTF
d_gene: TRBD1; len: 19; j_gene: TRBJ1-6; v_gene: TRBV11-3; abundance: .; CDR3nt: TGTGCCAGCAGGCTAACCGGGACAGGGAATAGCTCCTATAATTCACCCCTCCACTTT; CDR3aa: CASRLTGTGNSSYNSPLHF
d_gene: TRBD1; len: 13; j_gene: TRBJ2-7; v_gene: TRBV27; abundance: .; CDR3nt: TGTGCCAGCAGTTCCAACAGGGGCCACGAGCAGTACTTC; CDR3aa: CASSSNRGHEQYF
d_gene: TRBD1; len: 13; j_gene: TRBJ1-2; v_gene: TRBV12-3/TRBV12-4; abundance: .; CDR3nt: TGTGCCAGTAGGGACAGTTCTTTATATGGCTACACCTTC; CDR3aa: CASRDSSLYGYTF
d_gene: .; len: 11; j_gene: TRBJ1-1; v_gene: TRBV2; abundance: .; CDR3nt: TGTGCCAGCAGTGCCGGGTCGGTAACTTTCTTT; CDR3aa: CASSAGSVTFF
d_gene: .; len: 15; j_gene: TRBJ1-2; v_gene: TRBV9; abundance: .; CDR3nt: TGTGCCAGCAGCGCTCCGCGACAGGCAAACTATGGCTACACCTTC; CDR3aa: CASSAPRQANYGYTF
d_gene: TRBD1; len: 14; j_gene: TRBJ2-7; v_gene: TRBV7-2; abundance: .; CDR3nt: TGTGCCAGCAGCAGGACAGGGGGCTCCTACGAGCAGTACTTC; CDR3aa: CASSRTGGSYEQYF